This record concerns one TCR beta chain sequence. Its target is unknown. Trimming cost V 0 bases and J 3 bases, with 10 bases left between them. Germline V lookup: CDR1 SGHTS, CDR2 YDEGEE. The CDR3 has 14 residues. The time point is: week 23, last vaccination. Every vaccine dose comprised 300 ug of mutant IDH1 20-mer peptide plus topical imiquimod. This sample was included in a study of a mutant IDH1 vaccine in newly diagnosed glioma. Study context: Onset of vaccination occurred 4-6 weeks following radiotherapy alone, or with temozolomide cycles.

Measured with immunoSEQ multiplex PCR; TCRdb has only the in-frame clones, and not every one. The profile shows tens of thousands of clones, over 70% of them singletons. The sample was PBMCs, taken from a glioma patient whose treatment included an IDH1 peptide vaccine. This sequence joins TRBV5-8 and TRBJ2-7; D gene ambiguous. The sequence came from a man in his forties with glioma. CDR3 sequence reads: CASSLEAPLYEQYF. CDR3 sequence (DNA): TGTGCCAGCAGCTTGGAAGCCCCGCTCTACGAGCAGTACTTC.